The sample holds many counts of the clone carrying this T cell receptor beta chain. What it recognizes is unknown. The entry originates in a study of CD8 T cells in ankylosing spondylitis. Study results and caveats: Among TCR beta sequences, a motif of about 8 highly homologous variants appeared characteristic of ankylosing spondylitis blood.

Molecular-barcoded quantitative 5'-RACE produced these TCR beta libraries. TCRdb passed the 5' RACE reads through MiXCR, listing each CDR3 protein once. The sample records about 42,000 distinct CDR3 sequences, about 4.2% being singletons. Trimming stripped 4 bases from V and 7 bases from J, with 15 bases between. The CDR3 is 13 amino acids. Germline CDR1 is SGDLS and CDR2 is YYNGEE. This rearrangement joins TRBV9 to TRBJ2-7; D may be TRBD1 (7 bases). The sequencing input was blood, either unsorted or a sorted T cell fraction (not recorded which). The origin of this receptor is a female donor with ankylosing spondylitis or in good health (not recorded which). Here the CDR3 reads CASSPQTGREQYF. Here the CDR3 DNA reads TGTGCCAGCAGCCCCCAGACAGGGAGGGAGCAGTACTTC.